The 2 T cell receptor beta chains in this list originate from one sample, sequenced in a study of cytomegalovirus exposure and HLA in healthy donors. Vbeta (60) and Jbeta (13) primers were used in the PCR. Clones were read by immunoSEQ multiplex PCR, and TCRdb kept only the in-frame ones, dropping some. The sample records approximately 100,000 clones, about 70% being singletons. Sample: PBMCs. The receptors come from a middle-aged woman in good health and CMV-seropositive.

The CDR3 here is CAISEAAAGVGEQYF. The DNA for the CDR3 is TGTGCCATCAGTGAAGCGGCGGCAGGGGTAGGGGAGCAGTACTTC. This rearrangement joins TRBV10-3 to TRBJ2-7; TRBD1 might be the D (6 bases). The CDR3 loop spans 15 amino acids. The V end lost 3 bases, the J end lost 7 bases, and 19 bases lay between the germline ends. CDR1 is ENHRY, CDR2 SYGVKD, per germline.

This clone was counted once. The chain couples TRBV6-6 to TRBJ1-2, with D possibly being TRBD1 (5 bases). Trimming cost V 6 bases and J 4 bases, with 15 bases left between them. CDR3 length: 14 residues. From germline, CDR1 is MNHNY and CDR2 SVGAGI (reference sequence). The CDR3 protein is CASSHLRDSYGYTF. CDR3 DNA: TGTGCCAGCAGCCACCTAAGGGACTCCTATGGCTACACCTTC.